This T cell receptor (beta chain) appears in the sequencing data of a study of cytomegalovirus exposure and HLA in healthy donors. Clones were sequenced by immunoSEQ multiplex PCR, and TCRdb holds only the in-frame ones, with some missing. This table holds roughly 330,000 clones, around 90% found once. This TCR was recovered from a woman younger than 45 in good health and CMV-seropositive. The sequenced sample consisted of PBMCs.

CDR3 region: CASSYTQSSTDTQYF. CDR3 coding DNA: TGTGCCAGCAGTTATACACAGAGTAGCACAGATACGCAGTATTTT. The chain combines TRBV6-5 with TRBJ2-3; D is unclear. CDR1 MNHEY and CDR2 SVGAGI come from the germline V gene. The CDR3 contains 15 residues. V lost 3 bases to trimming and J lost 0 bases, with 10 bases between them.